This note documents a single T cell receptor (beta chain) sequence. Its specificity is not known. The primer mix had 60 Vbeta and 13 Jbeta primers. The assay was immunoSEQ multiplex PCR, and TCRdb's table has in-frame clones only and misses some. This table has about 99,000 clones, around 73% appearing once. This record belongs to a study of cytomegalovirus exposure and HLA in healthy donors. Study-wide results and limits: Roughly uniform depth of sequencing across donors was assumed in presence/absence analyses. Within an earlier analysis, most TCR beta V segments proved productive either about 90% or about 30% of the time. Testing in vitro showed a few CMV-associated chains specific for CMV antigens.

Sequenced: PBMCs. This TCR was recovered from a middle-aged man in good health and CMV-seronegative.

The CDR3 loop reads CASSQSLVEEQYF. CDR3 sequence (DNA): TGTGCCAGCAGCCAATCGTTGGTTGAGGAGCAGTACTTC. The genes are TRBV14 and TRBJ2-7, with no clear D. The CDR3 extends over 13 amino acids. Per germline, CDR1 SGHDN and CDR2 FVKESK. V lost 2 bases to trimming and J lost 7 bases, with 12 bases between them.